This TCR beta chain was retrieved from a study of cytomegalovirus exposure and HLA in healthy donors. Study conclusions and caveats: For most TCR beta V segments, an earlier analysis put the productive rate at about 87% or about 30% of the time.

While unrecorded immune exposures were likely, the donors were nominally healthy when sampled. The CDR3 covers 16 residues. CDR1 and CDR2 from the germline V gene are LNHDA and SQIVND (reference sequence). V lost 7 bases and J lost 10, with 26 bases in between. 60 Vbeta and 13 Jbeta primers were used in PCR. Sequencing was performed with immunoSEQ multiplex PCR; in TCRdb, only in-frame clones are kept and a portion is missing. This table has about 140,000 clones, roughly 76% appearing once. About this clone itself: Its target is unknown.

The material sequenced was PBMCs. The receptor was isolated from a female donor in good health and CMV-seronegative. This chain links TRBV19 with TRBJ2-1; D remains ambiguous. CDR3 protein: CASTPISGFNRMEQFF. CDR3 DNA sequence: TGTGCCAGTACCCCTATCTCGGGTTTCAATCGAATGGAGCAGTTCTTC. Variable domain in full (rest from reference TRBV19 and TRBJ2-1): DGGITQSPKYLFRKEGQNVTLSCEQNLNHDAMYWYRQDPGQGLRLIYYSQIVNDFQKGDIAEGYSVSREKKESFPLTVTSAQKNPTAFYLCASTPISGFNRMEQFFGPGTRLTVL.